A single sample gave rise to the 20 T cell receptor beta chains below, sequenced in a study of blood T cell repertoires in COVID-19. Clones were read by immunoSEQ multiplex PCR, and TCRdb kept only the in-frame ones, dropping some. Among approximately 290,000 clones, about nine tenths were seen once, and the ten largest hold roughly 10%. Sequenced: peripheral blood. Receptors originate from a woman between 25 and 40 years old with COVID-19, enrolled during active disease.

V and J are TRBV4-1 and TRBJ1-1; 7 bases match TRBD1. The CDR3 length is 14 residues. Germline V gene data show CDR1 as MGHRA and CDR2 as YSYEKL. The V gene end was trimmed by 7 bases and the J gene end by 4 bases; junction bases not matched to a gene: 9. The CDR3 bases are TGCGCCAGCACAGAACAGGGGCTGCTCACTGAAGCTTTCTTT. It is translated as CASTEQGLLTEAFF.

The genes are TRBV10-1 and TRBJ2-3; 8 nucleotides line up with TRBD2. This CDR3 is built from 17 residues. J was trimmed by 2 bases and V by 4 bases; bases with no gene match: 11. Germline values: CDR1 WNHNN, CDR2 SYGVQD (reference sequence). The CDR3 bases are TGCGCCAGCAGTGGTCCGGGAGAGCGGGAGAACACAGATACGCAGTATTTT. Its protein product is CASSGPGERENTDTQYF.

Regarding this clone: The CDR3 end shows no conserved phenylalanine or tryptophan, and so a read error is likely. No DNA is shown, since the ends of the CDR3 on it are uncertain; the CDR3 is the one TCRdb lists. The chain has TRBV25-1 and TRBJ2-7; the table's D call, TRBD1, has no DNA check behind it. The CDR3 length equals 9 residues, ends included. Germline V gene lookup returns CDR1 MGHDK and CDR2 SYGVNS. CDR3 protein: CARLGARMA.

The chain couples TRBV6-5 to TRBJ2-3; D not certain. The ends were cut back, 3 bases at V and 1 base at J, with 8 bases in the middle. The CDR3 extends over 14 amino acids. Looked up from germline, CDR1 is MNHEY and CDR2 is SVGAGI. This CDR3 reads CASSYMQGTDTQYF. The CDR3 DNA sequence: TGTGCCAGCAGTTATATGCAGGGCACAGATACGCAGTATTTT.

This clone was found a few times. CDR3 sequence (DNA): TGTGCCAGCAGCCAAATCGCAGGGCTTGAGCCCCAGCATTTT. Residues: CASSQIAGLEPQHF. The chain joins TRBV3-1 (or the pseudogene TRBV3-2) to TRBJ1-5; a possible D gene is TRBD1 (5 bases). Per the germline V gene, CDR1 is LGHDT and CDR2 is YNNKEL (reference sequence). The CDR3 has 14 amino acids. The V and J ends lost 2 bases and 8 bases respectively, with 13 bases between them.

The V call is TRBV4-1, the J call TRBJ2-1; tentatively, D is TRBD1 (5 bases). Germline CDR1 and CDR2: MGHRA and YSYEKL. Trimming left V 2 bases short and J 4 bases short, with 12 bases between. This CDR3 spans 15 amino acids. The CDR3 DNA reads as TGCGCCAGCAGCCAATCTCAGGGTTTGTACAATGAGCAGTTCTTC. Translating it yields CASSQSQGLYNEQFF.

This clone was picked up one time. The chain employs TRBV29-1 and TRBJ1-2; TRBD1 matches at 9 bases. V was pared by 1 base and J by 3 bases, with 6 bases of the junction left unmatched. Looked up from germline, CDR1 is SQVTM and CDR2 is ANQGSEA. The CDR3 is 15 residues long. The CDR3 loop reads CSVEGYRGHDYGYTF. As DNA, the CDR3 is TGCAGCGTTGAAGGATACAGGGGGCATGACTATGGCTACACCTTC.

This clone was counted only a few times. This chain uses TRBV18 with TRBJ1-4, with D possibly being TRBD1 (5 bases). Germline V gene sequence: CDR1 KGHSH, CDR2 LQKENI. CDR3 length: 14 amino acids. V lost 5 bases to trimming and J lost 5 bases, with 12 bases between them. CDR3 in DNA: TGTGCCAGCTCATCGGGGGATGTAAATGAAAAACTGTTTTTT. It encodes CASSSGDVNEKLFF.

The V gene is TRBV10-2, the J gene TRBJ1-2, with no clear D. Trimming stripped 8 bases from V and 0 bases from J, with 10 bases between. The CDR3 contains 13 residues. CDR1 is WSHSY and CDR2 is SAAADI in the germline V gene. As DNA, the CDR3 is TGCGCCAGCGAAGAGGTAGCTAACTATGGCTACACCTTC. Its translation: CASEEVANYGYTF.

The table lists this clone with a count of one. The chain has TRBV6-1 and TRBJ1-1; 8 nucleotides align to TRBD1. Germline lookup yields CDR1 MNHNS and CDR2 SASEGT. The V and J ends lost 4 bases and 2 bases, in that order; junction bases with no gene match: 9. This CDR3 region has 16 residues. CDR3 sequence (DNA): TGTGCCAGCAGTGTGGGGACAGGCCGAATAAACACTGAAGCTTTCTTT. Its translation is CASSVGTGRINTEAFF.

The genes are TRBV5-1 and TRBJ2-7, with 7 bases that match TRBD1. The germline V gene has CDR1 SGHRS and CDR2 YFSETQ. The V segment lost 0 bases and the J segment 3 bases; nucleotides outside the gene matches: 9. The CDR3 totals 16 residues. The CDR3 is CASSLVVRDSSYEQYF. The CDR3 DNA is TGCGCCAGCAGCTTGGTGGTCAGGGACAGTAGCTACGAGCAGTACTTC.

This clone showed up just once. The V call is TRBV5-1, the J call TRBJ2-4, with TRBD1 matching over 7 bases. The germline CDR1 and CDR2 sequences are SGHRS and YFSETQ. CDR3 length equals 17 residues. The V segment lost 5 bases and the J segment 2 bases; nucleotides outside the gene matches: 13. The CDR3 nucleotides read TGCGCCAGCAGTTCCAAAACAGGGGTAGAAACCAAAAACATTCAGTACTTC. It is translated as CASSSKTGVETKNIQYF.

This clone was observed a few times. V usage is TRBV13 and J usage is TRBJ1-2; D is unclear. V dropped 8 bases and J dropped 8 bases, with 6 bases sitting between them. Germline lookup yields CDR1 PRHDT and CDR2 FYEKMQ (reference sequence). The CDR3 contains 9 residues. CDR3 in DNA: TGTGCCAGCGGTAGAGGCTACACCTTC. Residues: CASGRGYTF.

The CDR3 DNA is TGCGCCAGCAGCCTGACAGTCATGAACACTGAAGCTTTCTTT. This codes for CASSLTVMNTEAFF. The V call is TRBV4-1, the J call TRBJ1-1; D is perhaps TRBD1 (5 bases). The CDR3 extends over 14 amino acids. Germline CDR1 is MGHRA and CDR2 is YSYEKL. V shed 4 bases and J shed 0 bases, with 9 bases lying between them.

The genes are TRBV5-5 and TRBJ2-5, with a possible D match to TRBD2 (7 bases). This CDR3 is 14 amino acids long. V lost 4 bases, J lost 5 bases, and 15 bases lay in between. Germline-derived CDR1 and CDR2 are SGHKS and YYEKEE (reference sequence). CDR3 amino acids: CASSRWGGRETQYF. In DNA form, the CDR3 reads TGTGCCAGCAGCAGGTGGGGGGGCCGGGAGACCCAGTACTTC.

This chain links TRBV7-8 with TRBJ1-6; D may be TRBD1 (5 bases). Between the trimmed V and J ends, which lost 3 bases and 9 bases, there was a span of 15 bases. The germline gives CDR1 SGHVS, CDR2 FQNEAQ. The CDR3 runs 15 residues. The CDR3 nucleotides read TGTGCCAGCAGCTTTGAAACAGGTTCTGGTTCACCCCTCCACTTT. This encodes CASSFETGSGSPLHF. The full variable domain, its missing parts supplied by reference TRBV7-8 and TRBJ1-6, is GAGVSQSPRYKVAKRGQDVALRCDPISGHVSLFWYQQALGQGPEFLTYFQNEAQLDKSGLPSDRFFAERPEGSVSTLKIQRTQQEDSAVYLCASSFETGSGSPLHFGNGTRLTVT.

V and J are TRBV4-1 and TRBJ1-1; 8 bases are shared with TRBD1. The CDR3 length is 16 residues. The germline gives CDR1 MGHRA, CDR2 YSYEKL. J was trimmed by 1 base and V by 9 bases; bases with no gene match: 13. As DNA, the CDR3 is TGCGCCAGGTGGTTGGACAGGGATTTAGGGAACACTGAAGCTTTCTTT. Protein sequence: CARWLDRDLGNTEAFF.

The rearrangement uses TRBV15 and TRBJ1-3; 8 nucleotides line up with TRBD1. V lost 0 bases, J lost 8 bases, and 6 bases stayed unmatched. The germline gives CDR1 LNHNV, CDR2 YYDKDF (reference sequence). The CDR3 spans 15 residues. The CDR3 sequence: CATSRDIDRGHTIYF. The DNA for the CDR3 is TGTGCCACCAGCAGAGATATCGACAGGGGACACACCATATATTTT.

J is TRBJ2-7 and V is TRBV27, with 12 bases fitting TRBD1. The CDR3 contains 14 residues. Germline V gene data show CDR1 as MNHEY and CDR2 as SMNVEV (reference sequence). The J segment lost 7 bases and the V segment lost 4 bases, leaving 5 bases of the junction unmatched. The CDR3 region has the DNA TGTGCCAGCAGTTGGGACAGGGGGCTAGGAGAGCAGTACTTC. Protein product: CASSWDRGLGEQYF.

The gene calls are TRBV4-1 and TRBJ2-6, with unresolved D. The germline V and J ends were trimmed by 1 base and 0 bases, with 10 bases remaining between them. The CDR3 has 17 amino acids. Germline V gene sequence: CDR1 MGHRA, CDR2 YSYEKL. The CDR3 is CASSQVLRISGANVLTF. In nucleotides, the CDR3 is TGCGCCAGCAGCCAAGTTTTGAGGATCTCTGGGGCCAACGTCCTGACTTTC.